This TCR beta chain comes out of a study of T cell changes during pregnancy in multiple sclerosis. Trimming stripped 1 base from V and 3 bases from J, with 10 bases between. Germline V gene sequence: CDR1 SGHDN, CDR2 FVKESK. There are 15 residues in the CDR3. Measured with immunoSEQ multiplex PCR; TCRdb has only the in-frame clones, and not every one. The table has about 35,000 clones, around nine tenths seen once. The gene calls are TRBV14 and TRBJ1-5, with TRBD1 as a possible D gene (5 bases). This specimen consisted of CD8+ T cells from peripheral blood mononuclear cells, obtained in the third trimester of pregnancy. The clonotype was recovered from a female donor with multiple sclerosis, enrolled in a pregnancy study. CDR3 sequence (DNA): TGTGCCAGCAGCCAAGGGGGGGGAGTCAATCAGCCCCAGCATTTT. Translating it yields CASSQGGGVNQPQHF.